This TCR beta chain appears in the sequencing data of a study of cytomegalovirus exposure and HLA in healthy donors. Overall study results and limits: Later analysis demonstrated an association between a missense DCLRE1C variant and TCR beta V- and J-gene trimming.

Trimming left V 3 bases short and J 6 bases short, with 14 bases between. Germline V lookup: CDR1 SGHAT, CDR2 FQNNGV. The CDR3 sequence is 15 residues long. Remarks on this clone: Its target is unknown.

Both 60 Vbeta primers and 13 Jbeta primers went into the PCR. Sequenced by immunoSEQ multiplex PCR; TCRdb stores in-frame clones only, minus some. The data show 120,000 to 150,000 clones, around 80% seen once. This clonotype was sampled from a man in his forties or fifties in good health and CMV-seropositive. Material for sequencing was PBMCs. The V gene is TRBV11-2, the J gene TRBJ2-2; no clear D. As DNA, the CDR3 is TGTGCCAGCAGCTTTTCTGGCTCTTATCCCGGGGAGCTGTTTTTT. It codes for CASSFSGSYPGELFF. Full variable domain (rest looked up from reference TRBV11-2 and TRBJ2-2): EAGVAQSPRYKIIEKRQSVAFWCNPISGHATLYWYQQILGQGPKLLIQFQNNGVVDDSQLPKDRFSAERLKGVDSTLKIQPAKLEDSAVYLCASSFSGSYPGELFFGEGSRLTVL.